The next 10 T cell receptor beta chains were all read from a single sample in a study of T cells expressing NK-cell markers. TCRdb reanalyzed the 5' RACE reads and collapses them to one entry per CDR3 protein, without DNA. In all, the sample yields around 380,000 distinct CDR3 sequences. The material sequenced was blood T cells: a sorted CD56 or NKG2C T cell subset, CD4+ or CD8+ T cells, or bulk PBMC T cells (not recorded which). The receptors originated from a woman between 45 and 65 years old in good health.

The V gene is TRBV6-2 or TRBV6-3, the J gene TRBJ2-2; TCRdb gives TRBD1 as the D gene, but with no DNA this cannot be confirmed. This CDR3 has 15 residues. Germline assignment: CDR1 MNHEY and CDR2 SVGEGT. The CDR3 protein is CASTRGQVNTGELFF.

CDR3 loop: CAKQTGTSANNEQFF. The rearrangement joins TRBV10-2 to TRBJ2-1; TCRdb calls TRBD2, which cannot be checked without DNA. This CDR3 spans 15 amino acids. Germline CDR1 reads WSHSY; CDR2 reads SAAADI.

V and J are TRBV12-3 or TRBV12-4 and TRBJ2-3; TCRdb's D call, TRBD1, is unchecked because there is no DNA. The CDR3 has 14 amino acids. The CDR3: CASNSLQGTDTQYF.

This chain joins TRBV12-3 or TRBV12-4 and TRBJ1-6; TCRdb indicates TRBD1, and absent DNA this call remains unverified. The CDR3 is 15 residues long. CDR3 in amino acids: CASSTRQGIGSPLHF.

J is TRBJ2-1 and V is TRBV3-1; TCRdb calls TRBD2, which cannot be checked without DNA. CDR3 length: 17 residues. The germline V gene encodes CDR1 LGHDT and CDR2 YNNKEL (reference sequence). The CDR3 sequence: CASSHGARLAGRNEQFF.

The J gene is TRBJ2-2, the V gene TRBV7-9; the TCRdb call, TRBD1, lacks DNA for checking. Germline V gene data show CDR1 as SEHNR and CDR2 as FQNEAQ (reference sequence). The length of the CDR3 is 15 residues. CDR3 protein: CASSSAGQGTGELFF.

J is TRBJ1-1 and V is TRBV27; the TCRdb D gene call, TRBD1, has no DNA to confirm it. Germline assignment: CDR1 MNHEY and CDR2 SMNVEV (reference sequence). The CDR3 has 15 residues. This CDR3 reads CASSSFGGRNTEAFF.

This chain uses TRBV24-1 with TRBJ1-1. The germline V gene encodes CDR1 KGHDR and CDR2 SFDVKD. The CDR3 extends over 12 amino acids. CDR3 amino acids: CATSDFARRAFF.

V usage is TRBV12-3 or TRBV12-4 and J usage is TRBJ2-5; TCRdb selects TRBD2, and the lack of DNA leaves this call unchecked. This CDR3 comprises 13 residues. The CDR3 loop is CASSGGGRKTQYF.

V usage is TRBV5-1 and J usage is TRBJ2-7; TCRdb names TRBD2, which stays unverified in the absence of DNA. CDR3 size: 14 residues. Germline V gene lookup returns CDR1 SGHRS and CDR2 YFSETQ. CDR3 sequence reads: CASSPMVGSSEQYF.